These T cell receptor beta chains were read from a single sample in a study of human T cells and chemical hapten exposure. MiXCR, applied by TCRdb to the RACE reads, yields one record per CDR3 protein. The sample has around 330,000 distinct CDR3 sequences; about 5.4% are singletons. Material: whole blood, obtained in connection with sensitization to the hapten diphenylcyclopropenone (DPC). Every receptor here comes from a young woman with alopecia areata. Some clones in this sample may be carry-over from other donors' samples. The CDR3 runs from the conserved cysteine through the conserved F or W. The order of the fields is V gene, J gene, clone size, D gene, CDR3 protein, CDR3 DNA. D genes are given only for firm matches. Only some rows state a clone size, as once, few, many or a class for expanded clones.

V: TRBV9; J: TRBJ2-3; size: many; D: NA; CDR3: CASSYNWGDTDTQYF; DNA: TGTGCCAGCTCCTATAACTGGGGGGACACAGATACGCAGTATTTT
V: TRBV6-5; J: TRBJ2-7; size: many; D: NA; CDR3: CASSRDTYEQYF; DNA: TGTGCCAGCAGCCGTGACACCTACGAGCAGTACTTC
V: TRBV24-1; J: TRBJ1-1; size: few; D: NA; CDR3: CATSSRRDTEAFF; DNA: TGTGCCACCAGTTCGCGCAGGGACACTGAAGCTTTCTTT
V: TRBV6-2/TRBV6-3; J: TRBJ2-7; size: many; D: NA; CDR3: CASSITGPYEQYF; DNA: TGTGCCAGCAGTATCACAGGGCCCTACGAGCAGTACTTC
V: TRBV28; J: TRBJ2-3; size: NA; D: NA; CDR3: CASSFARLTTDTQYF; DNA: TGTGCCAGCAGTTTCGCCCGACTGACCACAGATACGCAGTATTTT
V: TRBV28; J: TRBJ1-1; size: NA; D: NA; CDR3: CASLGNTEAFF; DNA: TGTGCCAGCCTTGGGAACACTGAAGCTTTCTTT
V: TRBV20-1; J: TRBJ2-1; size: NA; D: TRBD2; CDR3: CSASPPSGGPYNEQFF; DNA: TGCAGTGCTTCCCCCCCTAGCGGGGGGCCCTACAATGAGCAGTTCTTC
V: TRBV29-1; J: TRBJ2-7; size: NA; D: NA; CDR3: CSVASGINEQYF; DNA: TGCAGCGTTGCGTCGGGGATCAACGAGCAGTACTTC
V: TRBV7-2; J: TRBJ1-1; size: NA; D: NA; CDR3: CASSFRLLNTEAFF; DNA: TGTGCCAGCAGCTTTAGACTGTTGAACACTGAAGCTTTCTTT
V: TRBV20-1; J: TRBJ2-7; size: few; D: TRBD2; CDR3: CSAPPSGASYEQYF; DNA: TGCAGTGCTCCACCTAGCGGGGCCTCCTACGAGCAGTACTTC
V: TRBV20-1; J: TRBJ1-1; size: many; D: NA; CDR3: CSARGPYKNTEAFF; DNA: TGCAGTGCTAGAGGCCCTTACAAGAACACTGAAGCTTTCTTT
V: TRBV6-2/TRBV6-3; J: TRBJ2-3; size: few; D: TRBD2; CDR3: CASSLATSGGADTQYF; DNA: TGTGCCAGCAGTTTGGCTACTAGCGGGGGGGCAGATACGCAGTATTTT
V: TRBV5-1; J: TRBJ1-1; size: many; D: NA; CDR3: CASSLALGPGEAFF; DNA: TGCGCCAGCAGCTTGGCGTTGGGCCCAGGGGAAGCTTTCTTT
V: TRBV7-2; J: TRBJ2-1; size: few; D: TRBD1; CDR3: CASSLAGRGRGEQFF; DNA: TGTGCCAGCAGCTTAGCTGGCAGGGGGCGCGGGGAGCAGTTCTTC
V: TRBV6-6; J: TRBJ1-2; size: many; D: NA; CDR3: CASSQGPSLYGYTF; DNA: TGTGCCAGCAGTCAGGGCCCCAGCCTTTATGGCTACACCTTC
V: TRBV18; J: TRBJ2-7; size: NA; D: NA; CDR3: CASSERTGRYEQYF; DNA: TGTGCCAGCTCAGAGAGGACGGGACGGTACGAGCAGTACTTC
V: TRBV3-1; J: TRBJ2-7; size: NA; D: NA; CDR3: CASSLGPKGREQYF; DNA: TGTGCCAGCAGCCTCGGTCCTAAGGGGCGGGAGCAGTACTTC
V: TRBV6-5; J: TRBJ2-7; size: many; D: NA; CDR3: CASSYSITSPYEQYF; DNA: TGTGCCAGCAGTTACTCGATTACCAGTCCCTACGAGCAGTACTTC
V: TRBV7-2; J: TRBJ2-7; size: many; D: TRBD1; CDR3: CASSSGGPGQGFEQYF; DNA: TGTGCCAGCAGCTCAGGGGGACCGGGACAGGGGTTCGAGCAGTACTTC
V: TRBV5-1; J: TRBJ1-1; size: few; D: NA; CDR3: CASSLEQGTTEAFF; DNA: TGCGCCAGCAGCTTGGAGCAGGGAACGACTGAAGCTTTCTTT
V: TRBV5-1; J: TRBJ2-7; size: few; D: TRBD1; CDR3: CASSLPGQGFYEQYF; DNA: TGCGCCAGCAGCTTGCCGGGACAGGGGTTTTACGAGCAGTACTTC
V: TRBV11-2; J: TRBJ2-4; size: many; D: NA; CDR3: CASSPFLGQIYPAKNIQYF; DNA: TGTGCCAGCAGCCCATTCCTAGGACAGATCTACCCCGCCAAAAACATTCAGTACTTC
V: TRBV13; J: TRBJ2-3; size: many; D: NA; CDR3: CASSAGGGGRTDTQYF; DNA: TGTGCCAGCAGCGCCGGTGGCGGGGGCCGAACAGATACGCAGTATTTT
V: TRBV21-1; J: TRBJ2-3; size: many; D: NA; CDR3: CASSRGGVNPRTDTQYF; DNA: TGTGCCAGCAGCAGAGGGGGCGTCAACCCCCGCACAGATACGCAGTATTTT
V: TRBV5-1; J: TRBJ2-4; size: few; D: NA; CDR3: CASSLDGQNIQYF; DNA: TGCGCCAGCAGCTTGGACGGTCAAAACATTCAGTACTTC
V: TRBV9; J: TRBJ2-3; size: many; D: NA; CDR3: CASGSGDSTDTQYF; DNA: TGTGCCAGCGGTAGCGGTGATAGCACAGATACGCAGTATTTT
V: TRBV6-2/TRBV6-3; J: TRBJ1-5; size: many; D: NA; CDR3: CASSSEQGERQPQHF; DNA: TGTGCCAGCAGTTCTGAGCAGGGTGAACGTCAGCCCCAGCATTTT
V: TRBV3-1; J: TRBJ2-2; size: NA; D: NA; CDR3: CASSQGSAAGELFF; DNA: TGTGCCAGCAGCCAAGGGTCCGCGGCCGGGGAGCTGTTTTTT
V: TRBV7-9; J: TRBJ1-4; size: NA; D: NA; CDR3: CASSLGISSTTNEKLFF; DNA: TGTGCCAGCAGCTTAGGGATTTCTTCAACAACTAATGAAAAACTGTTTTTT
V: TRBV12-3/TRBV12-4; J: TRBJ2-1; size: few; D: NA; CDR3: CASSRRGAREQFF; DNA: TGTGCCAGCAGCCGAAGGGGGGCGCGTGAGCAGTTCTTC
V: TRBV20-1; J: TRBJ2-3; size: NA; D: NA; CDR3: CSARPWDGANTQYF; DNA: TGCAGTGCTAGACCCTGGGACGGAGCCAATACGCAGTATTTT
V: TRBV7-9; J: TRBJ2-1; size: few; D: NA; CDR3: CASSQPKDNEQFF; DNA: TGTGCCAGCAGCCAACCGAAGGACAATGAGCAGTTCTTC
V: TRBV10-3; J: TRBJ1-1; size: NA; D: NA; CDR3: CAISGRGDTEAFF; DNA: TGTGCCATCAGTGGTAGGGGGGACACTGAAGCTTTCTTT
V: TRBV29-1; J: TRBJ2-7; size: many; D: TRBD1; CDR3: CSAEGQSSDEQYF; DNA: TGCAGCGCCGAGGGACAGTCCAGCGACGAGCAGTACTTC
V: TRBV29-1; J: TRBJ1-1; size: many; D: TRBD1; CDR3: CSVVPGQGWGTEAFF; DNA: TGCAGCGTTGTCCCGGGACAGGGCTGGGGCACTGAAGCTTTCTTT
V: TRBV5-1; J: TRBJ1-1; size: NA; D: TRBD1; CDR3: CASSAGQGADAFF; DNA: TGCGCCAGCAGCGCAGGACAGGGGGCCGACGCTTTCTTT
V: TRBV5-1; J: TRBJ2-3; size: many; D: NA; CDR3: CASSTSRSTDTQYF; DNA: TGCGCCAGCAGTACTAGTCGTAGCACAGATACGCAGTATTTT
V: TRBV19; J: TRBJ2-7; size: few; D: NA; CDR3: CASSTETGPTYEQYF; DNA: TGTGCCAGTAGTACCGAGACGGGGCCTACCTACGAGCAGTACTTC
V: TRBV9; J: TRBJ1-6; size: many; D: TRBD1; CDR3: CASSVVGDSYNSPLHF; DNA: TGTGCCAGCAGCGTAGTTGGGGACAGCTATAATTCACCCCTCCACTTT
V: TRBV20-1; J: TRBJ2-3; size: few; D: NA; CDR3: CSASTPLQTDTQYF; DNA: TGCAGTGCTAGTACCCCACTACAGACGGATACGCAGTATTTT
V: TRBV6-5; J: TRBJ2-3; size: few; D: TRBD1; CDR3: CATGTGGADGTDTQYF; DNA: TGTGCCACAGGGACAGGGGGCGCGGATGGGACAGATACGCAGTATTTT
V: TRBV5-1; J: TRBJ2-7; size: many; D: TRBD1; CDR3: CASSRDRGDEQYF; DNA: TGCGCCAGCAGCCGGGACAGGGGTGACGAGCAGTACTTC
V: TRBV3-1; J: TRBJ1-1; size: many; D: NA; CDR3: CASRRDKRGTEAFF; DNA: TGTGCCAGCAGGAGGGACAAACGAGGCACTGAAGCTTTCTTT
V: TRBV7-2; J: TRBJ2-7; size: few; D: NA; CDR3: CASSPDGYYEQYF; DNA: TGTGCCAGCAGCCCCGACGGGTACTACGAGCAGTACTTC
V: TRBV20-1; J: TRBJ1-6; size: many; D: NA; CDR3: CSATSWESVESPLHF; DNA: TGCAGTGCTACCTCATGGGAATCTGTCGAGTCACCCCTCCACTTT
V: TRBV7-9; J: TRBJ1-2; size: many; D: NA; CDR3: CASSPEVAFYTF; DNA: TGTGCCAGCAGCCCAGAGGTCGCTTTCTACACCTTC
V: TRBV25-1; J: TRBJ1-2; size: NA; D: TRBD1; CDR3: CASSDRATGTLHGYTF; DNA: TGTGCCAGCAGTGACAGAGCGACAGGGACGTTGCATGGCTACACCTTC
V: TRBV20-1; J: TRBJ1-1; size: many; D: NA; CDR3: CSARLGQKNTEAFF; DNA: TGCAGTGCTAGGCTTGGACAGAAGAACACTGAAGCTTTCTTT
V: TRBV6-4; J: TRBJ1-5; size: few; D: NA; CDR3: CASSDSSVGQPQHF; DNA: TGTGCCAGCAGTGACTCGAGCGTTGGTCAGCCCCAGCATTTT
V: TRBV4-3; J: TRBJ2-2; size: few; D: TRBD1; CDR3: CASSQIGGTLSGELFF; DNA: TGCGCCAGCAGCCAGATAGGGGGCACCCTGTCCGGGGAGCTGTTTTTT
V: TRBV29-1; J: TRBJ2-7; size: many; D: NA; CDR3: CSVEVLDEQYF; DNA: TGCAGCGTTGAAGTTTTGGACGAGCAGTACTTC
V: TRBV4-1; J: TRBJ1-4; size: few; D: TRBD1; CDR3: CASSPGPGQGDEKLFF; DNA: TGCGCCAGCAGCCCAGGACCGGGACAGGGGGATGAAAAACTGTTTTTT
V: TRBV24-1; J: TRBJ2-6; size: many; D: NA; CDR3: CATSGGSFSGANVLTF; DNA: TGTGCCACCAGTGGAGGCAGTTTCTCTGGGGCCAACGTCCTGACTTTC